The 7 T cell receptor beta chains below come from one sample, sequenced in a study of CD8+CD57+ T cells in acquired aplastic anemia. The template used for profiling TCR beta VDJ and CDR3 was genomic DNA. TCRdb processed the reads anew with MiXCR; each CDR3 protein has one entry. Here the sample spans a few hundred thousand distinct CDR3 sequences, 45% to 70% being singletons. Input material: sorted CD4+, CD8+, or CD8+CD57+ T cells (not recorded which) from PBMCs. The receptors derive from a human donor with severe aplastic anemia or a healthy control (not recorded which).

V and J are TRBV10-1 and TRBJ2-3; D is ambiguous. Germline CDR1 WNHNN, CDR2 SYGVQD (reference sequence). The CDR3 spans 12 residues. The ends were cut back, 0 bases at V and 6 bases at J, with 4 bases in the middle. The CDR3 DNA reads TGCGCCAGCAGTGAGTCATGGGATACGCAGTATTTT. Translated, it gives CASSESWDTQYF.

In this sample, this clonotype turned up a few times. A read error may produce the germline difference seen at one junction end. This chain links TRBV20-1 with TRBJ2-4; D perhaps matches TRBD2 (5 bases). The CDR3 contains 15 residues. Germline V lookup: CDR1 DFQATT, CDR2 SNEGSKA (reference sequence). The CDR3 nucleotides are TGCAGTCCGGACTCGGTCCGTCTAGCCGAAAACATTCAGTACTTC. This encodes CSPDSVRLAENIQYF.

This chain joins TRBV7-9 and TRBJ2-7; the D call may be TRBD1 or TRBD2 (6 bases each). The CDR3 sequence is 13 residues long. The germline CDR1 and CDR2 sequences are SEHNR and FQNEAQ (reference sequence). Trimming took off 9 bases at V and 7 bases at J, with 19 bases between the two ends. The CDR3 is CASRRGMSGEQYF. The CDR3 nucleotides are TGTGCCAGTAGAAGGGGGATGAGCGGGGAGCAGTACTTC.

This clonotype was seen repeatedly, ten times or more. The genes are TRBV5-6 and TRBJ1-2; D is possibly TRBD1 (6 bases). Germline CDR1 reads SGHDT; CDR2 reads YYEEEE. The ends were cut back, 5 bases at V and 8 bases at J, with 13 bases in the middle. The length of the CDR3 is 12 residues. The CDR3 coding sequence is TGTGCCAGCAGTCGGGGGGGCCTCGGCTACACCTTC. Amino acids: CASSRGGLGYTF.

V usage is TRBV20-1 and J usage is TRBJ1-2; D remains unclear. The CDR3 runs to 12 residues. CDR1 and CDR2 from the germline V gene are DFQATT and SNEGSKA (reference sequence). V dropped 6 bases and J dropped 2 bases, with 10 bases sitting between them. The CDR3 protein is CSAYQLNYGYTF. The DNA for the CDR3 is TGCAGTGCCTACCAGTTAAACTATGGCTACACCTTC.

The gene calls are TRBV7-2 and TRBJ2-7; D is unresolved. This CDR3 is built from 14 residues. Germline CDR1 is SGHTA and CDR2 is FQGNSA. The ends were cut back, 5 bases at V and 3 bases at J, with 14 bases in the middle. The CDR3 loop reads CASSPAAGIYEQYF. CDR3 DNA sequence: TGTGCCAGCAGCCCCGCCGCAGGTATCTACGAGCAGTACTTC.

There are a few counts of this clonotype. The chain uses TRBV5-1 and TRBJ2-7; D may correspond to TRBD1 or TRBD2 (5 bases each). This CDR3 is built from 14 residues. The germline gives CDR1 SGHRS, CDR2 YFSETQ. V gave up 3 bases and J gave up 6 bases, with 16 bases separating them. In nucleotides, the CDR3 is TGCGCCAGCAGCTCGGACGGCCGGGGCCCCGAGCAGTACTTC. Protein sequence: CASSSDGRGPEQYF.